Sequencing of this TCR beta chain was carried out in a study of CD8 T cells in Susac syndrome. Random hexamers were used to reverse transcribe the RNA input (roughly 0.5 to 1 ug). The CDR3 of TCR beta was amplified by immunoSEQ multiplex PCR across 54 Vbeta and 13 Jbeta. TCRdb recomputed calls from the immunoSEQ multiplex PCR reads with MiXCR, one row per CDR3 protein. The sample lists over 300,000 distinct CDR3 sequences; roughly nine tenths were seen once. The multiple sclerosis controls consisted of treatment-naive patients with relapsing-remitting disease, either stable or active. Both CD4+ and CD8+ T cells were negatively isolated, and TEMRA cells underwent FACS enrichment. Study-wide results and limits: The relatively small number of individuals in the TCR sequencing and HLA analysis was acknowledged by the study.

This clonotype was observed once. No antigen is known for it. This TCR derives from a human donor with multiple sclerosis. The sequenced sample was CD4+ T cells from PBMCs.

In DNA form, the CDR3 reads TGTGCCAGTGGGGTTTTCGGGTCGAACACCGGGGAGCTGTTTTTT. Translation gives CASGVFGSNTGELFF. The V call is TRBV2, the J call TRBJ2-2; no definite D call. CDR3 length: 15 residues. Between the trimmed V and J ends, which lost 9 bases and 0 bases, there was a span of 14 bases. Germline values: CDR1 SNHLY, CDR2 FYNNEI. The full variable domain, rest sourced from reference TRBV2 and TRBJ2-2, is EPEVTQTPSHQVTQMGQEVILRCVPISNHLYFYWYRQILGQKVEFLVSFYNNEISEKSEIFDDQFSVERPDGSNFTLKIRSTKLEDSAMYFCASGVFGSNTGELFFGEGSRLTVL.